A selection of T cell receptor beta chains follows, all from one sample in a study of OX40 agonist ivuxolimab in advanced cancers. The assay was immunoSEQ multiplex PCR, and TCRdb's table has in-frame clones only and misses some. The sample records tens of thousands of clones, roughly 89% being singletons. Source: CD4+ or CD8+ T cells sorted from blood, taken in a trial of the OX40 agonist ivuxolimab. All receptors derive from an adult with an advanced solid tumor such as melanoma, head and neck, liver or kidney cancer. Each CDR3 is given with its conserved first and last residue. D genes are given only for firm matches. The size field is filled for only some rows; it gives once, few, many or a size class.

J	V	size	D	length	CDR3	DNA
TRBJ1-2	TRBV5-4	.	.	15	CASSLVLGANYGYTF	TGTGCCAGCAGCTTGGTACTGGGAGCTAACTATGGCTACACCTTC
TRBJ1-3	TRBV4-1	once	.	15	CASSHPGRRGNTIYF	TGCGCCAGCAGCCACCCGGGACGGAGGGGAAACACCATATATTTT
TRBJ1-3	TRBV14	.	TRBD1	15	CASSQLGQVGNTIYF	TGTGCCAGCAGCCAGCTGGGACAGGTCGGAAACACCATATATTTT
TRBJ2-2	TRBV11-3	.	.	15	CASGRETGNTGELFF	TGTGCGAGCGGGCGGGAGACAGGGAACACCGGGGAGCTGTTTTTT
TRBJ2-2	TRBV28	.	TRBD2	12	CALKGGAGELFF	TGTGCCCTTAAGGGAGGGGCCGGGGAGCTGTTTTTT
TRBJ1-2	TRBV6-1	few	.	12	CASRQPNYGYTF	TGTGCCAGCAGACAGCCTAACTATGGCTACACCTTC
TRBJ2-5	TRBV6-1	.	.	15	CASRESLGTKETQYF	TGTGCCAGCAGGGAATCTCTGGGTACCAAAGAGACCCAGTACTTC
TRBJ2-3	TRBV19	.	.	16	CASSTPTGTQTDTQYF	TGTGCCAGTAGTACTCCGACAGGTACTCAGACAGATACGCAGTATTTT
TRBJ2-3	TRBV7-2	.	.	15	CASSTSRGLLDTQYF	TGTGCCAGCAGCACCTCACGTGGACTACTAGATACGCAGTATTTT
TRBJ1-6	TRBV11-1	once	.	13	CASSLDLNSPLHF	TGTGCCAGCAGCTTGGATCTAAATTCACCCCTCCACTTT
TRBJ2-7	TRBV20-1	.	.	11	CSANAVHEQYF	TGCAGTGCTAATGCGGTCCACGAGCAGTACTTC
TRBJ1-3	TRBV4-1	.	.	16	CASSQDQGIPGNTIYF	TGCGCCAGCAGCCAAGATCAGGGAATCCCTGGAAACACCATATATTTT
TRBJ1-2	TRBV2	.	.	12	CASTLVGDGYTF	TGTGCCAGCACCCTGGTGGGGGATGGCTACACCTTC